This is a list of T cell receptor beta chains from one sample in a study of blood T cell repertoires in COVID-19. The table came from immunoSEQ multiplex PCR; TCRdb's copy has only in-frame clones and leaves some out. The sample consists of under 65,000 clones, 60% to 80% of them appearing once. Sequencing was performed on PBMCs or T cells enriched from blood (not recorded which). Every receptor here comes from a woman aged 50 to 60 with acute COVID-19. CDR3s include the opening cysteine and the closing phenylalanine or tryptophan. A D gene is named only where the DNA matches it firmly. Clone size is stated in some rows and not others, as once, few, many or a class when expanded.

V gene,D gene,J gene,clone size,CDR3 DNA,CDR3 protein
TRBV30,.,TRBJ1-2,.,TGTGCCTGGAGTCTACGGGCTAACTATGGCTACACCTTC,CAWSLRANYGYTF
TRBV2,.,TRBJ1-6,.,TGTGCCAGCAGTCCTATACCTAATTCACCCCTCCACTTT,CASSPIPNSPLHF
TRBV4-2,.,TRBJ1-1,.,TGTGCCAGCAGCCAAGAAGGGCAGGGAAACACTGAAGCTTTCTTT,CASSQEGQGNTEAFF
TRBV18,TRBD2,TRBJ2-5,.,TGTGCCAGCTCACCAAACTCAATCCGGACTAGCGGGAAGGAGACCCAGTACTTC,CASSPNSIRTSGKETQYF
TRBV5-4,.,TRBJ1-6,few,TGTGCCAGCAGCGCAGGACAGAGCTCCTATAATTCACCCCTCCACTTT,CASSAGQSSYNSPLHF
TRBV5-6,.,TRBJ2-1,.,TGTGCCAGCAGCTTGAGACAGCCCAATGAGCAGTTCTTC,CASSLRQPNEQFF
TRBV27,TRBD1,TRBJ2-7,.,TGTGCCAGCAGCTTTGGGACAGGGACCTCCGAGCAGTACTTC,CASSFGTGTSEQYF
TRBV6-5,.,TRBJ2-7,.,TGTGCCAGCAGTTACTGGAGGGGCACGGCCTACGAGCAGTACTTC,CASSYWRGTAYEQYF
TRBV28,.,TRBJ2-6,.,TGTGCCAGCAGTTTACGCGGGGCGCGGGTACCTGGGGCCAACGTCCTGACTTTC,CASSLRGARVPGANVLTF
TRBV5-6,.,TRBJ2-2,.,TGTGCCAGCAGCTTGGCCAGTACCGGGGAGCTGTTTTTT,CASSLASTGELFF
TRBV5-1,.,TRBJ2-2,.,TGCGCCAGCAGCTCTGGATTCCAGGGTGGGGCCGGGGAGCTGTTTTTT,CASSSGFQGGAGELFF
TRBV6-5,.,TRBJ1-1,.,TGTGCCAGCAGGGGGACAATAGGCACTGAAGCTTTCTTT,CASRGTIGTEAFF
TRBV10-2,TRBD2,TRBJ2-3,.,TGCGCCAGTACCAGACTAGCGGGTCCCGCAGATACGCAGTATTTT,CASTRLAGPADTQYF
TRBV5-1,.,TRBJ2-3,.,TGCGCCAGCAGCTTGCGTGCGCGAGGTACAGATACGCAGTATTTT,CASSLRARGTDTQYF
TRBV3-1/TRBV3-2,.,TRBJ1-1,.,TGTGCCAGCAGCCCGATGGGGCACCCGAACACTGAAGCTTTCTTT,CASSPMGHPNTEAFF
TRBV19,TRBD1,TRBJ1-3,.,TGTGCCACGGGGGGACAGGGGATATCTGGAAACACCATATATTTT,CATGGQGISGNTIYF
TRBV4-1,.,TRBJ1-2,.,TGCGCCAGCAGCCAAGTCAGGGAGGATGGCTACACCTTC,CASSQVREDGYTF
TRBV5-4,TRBD2,TRBJ2-3,.,TGTGCCAGCAGCTTGCGCGAGCGGGGGGGCCGGGGGATAGATACGCAGTATTTT,CASSLRERGGRGIDTQYF
TRBV4-2,TRBD2,TRBJ2-5,.,TGTGCCAGCAGTGAAGGGAGATTAGCGGGGGGGGCGGAAGAGACCCAGTACTTC,CASSEGRLAGGAEETQYF
TRBV6-5,.,TRBJ1-4,.,TGTGCCAGCAGTTATAGTGATGGTGAAAAACTGTTTTTT,CASSYSDGEKLFF
TRBV5-6,TRBD1,TRBJ2-7,.,TGTGCCAGCAGCCCGGACAGGACTGGCTACGAGCAGTACTTC,CASSPDRTGYEQYF
TRBV7-8,.,TRBJ2-5,once,TGTGCCAGCAGCTTACAGAGAAGGGGAGAGACCCAGTACTTC,CASSLQRRGETQYF
TRBV5-1,.,TRBJ2-3,.,TGCGCCAGCAGCTTGGTCCCGGTGTCAGGCACTAGCACAGATACGCAGTATTTT,CASSLVPVSGTSTDTQYF
TRBV12-5,.,TRBJ2-5,.,TGTGCTAGTGGGTTAGGGGGGGGAGAGACCCAGTACTTC,CASGLGGGETQYF
TRBV30,.,TRBJ1-1,.,TGTGCCTGGGGGTGGGTGGGAGTAGCTTTCTTT,CAWGWVGVAFF
TRBV21-1,.,TRBJ1-4,many,TGTGCCAGCAGCACGATGGACAGGCAAACTAATGAAAAACTGTTTTTT,CASSTMDRQTNEKLFF
TRBV11-1,.,TRBJ1-2,.,TGTGCCAGCAGCCAACACGCGGACAGAAGTTATGGCTACACCTTC,CASSQHADRSYGYTF
TRBV7-9,.,TRBJ1-2,.,TGTGCCAGCAGCTCACAGGGCTATGGCTACACCTTC,CASSSQGYGYTF
TRBV19,.,TRBJ1-5,few,TGTGCCAGTAGTGTCCACAGGCCCGATCAGCCCCAGCATTTT,CASSVHRPDQPQHF
TRBV10-2,.,TRBJ1-2,.,TGCGCCAGCAGTCTTGGACGGACAAATGGCTACACCTTC,CASSLGRTNGYTF
TRBV30,.,TRBJ1-1,.,TGTGCCTGGAGTGTACGATGGGGGAGGGTCACTGAAGCTTTCTTT,CAWSVRWGRVTEAFF
TRBV5-1,.,TRBJ1-5,.,TGCGCCAGCAGCTTGGAGCCCATCGATAGCAATCAGCCCCAGCATTTT,CASSLEPIDSNQPQHF
TRBV6-5,TRBD1,TRBJ1-1,.,TGTGCCAGCAGTTCCTCGGACAGGGGACGAGCTTTCTTT,CASSSSDRGRAFF